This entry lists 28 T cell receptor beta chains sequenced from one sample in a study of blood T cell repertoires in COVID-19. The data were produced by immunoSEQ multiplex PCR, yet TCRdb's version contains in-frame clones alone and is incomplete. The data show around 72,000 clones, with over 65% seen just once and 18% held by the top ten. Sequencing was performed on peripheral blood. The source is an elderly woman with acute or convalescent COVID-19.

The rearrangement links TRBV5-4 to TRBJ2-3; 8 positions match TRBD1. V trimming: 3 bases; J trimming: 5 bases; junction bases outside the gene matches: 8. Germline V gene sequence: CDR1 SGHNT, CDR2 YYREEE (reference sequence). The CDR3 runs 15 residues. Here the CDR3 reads CASSSPGQGIDTQYF. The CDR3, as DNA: TGTGCCAGCAGCTCACCAGGACAGGGAATAGATACGCAGTATTTT.

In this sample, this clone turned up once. The CDR3 nucleotides are TGTGCCTGGAGTGTAGCTGGGGGAGGTAGCTATGGCTACACCTTC. This translates into CAWSVAGGGSYGYTF. V usage is TRBV30 and J usage is TRBJ1-2, with a tentative D call TRBD1 (5 bases). Germline V gives CDR1 GTSNPN, CDR2 SVGIG (reference sequence). V lost 0 bases, J lost 4 bases, and 15 bases lay in between. The CDR3 runs 15 residues.

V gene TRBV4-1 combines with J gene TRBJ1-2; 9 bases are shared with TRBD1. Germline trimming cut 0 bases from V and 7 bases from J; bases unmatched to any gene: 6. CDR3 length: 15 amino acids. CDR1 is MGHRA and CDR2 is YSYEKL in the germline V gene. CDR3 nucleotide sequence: TGCGCCAGCAGCCAAGATTCCGGGACAGGGCTTGGCTACACCTTC. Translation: CASSQDSGTGLGYTF.

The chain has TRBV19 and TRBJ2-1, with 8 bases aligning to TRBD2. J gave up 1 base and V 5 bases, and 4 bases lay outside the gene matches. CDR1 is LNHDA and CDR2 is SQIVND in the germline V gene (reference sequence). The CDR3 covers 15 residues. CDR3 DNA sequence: TGTGCCAGTAGTGGAAGCGGGGGTTCCTACAATGAGCAGTTCTTC. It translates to CASSGSGGSYNEQFF. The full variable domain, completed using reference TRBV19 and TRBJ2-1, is DGGITQSPKYLFRKEGQNVTLSCEQNLNHDAMYWYRQDPGQGLRLIYYSQIVNDFQKGDIAEGYSVSREKKESFPLTVTSAQKNPTAFYLCASSGSGGSYNEQFFGPGTRLTVL.

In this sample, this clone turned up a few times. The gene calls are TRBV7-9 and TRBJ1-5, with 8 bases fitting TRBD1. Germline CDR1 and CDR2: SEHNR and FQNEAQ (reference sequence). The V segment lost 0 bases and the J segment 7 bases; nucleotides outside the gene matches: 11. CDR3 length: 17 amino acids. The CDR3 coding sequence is TGTGCCAGCAGCTTAGCGCATGAACAGGGGGAAGGGCAGCCCCAGCATTTT. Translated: CASSLAHEQGEGQPQHF.

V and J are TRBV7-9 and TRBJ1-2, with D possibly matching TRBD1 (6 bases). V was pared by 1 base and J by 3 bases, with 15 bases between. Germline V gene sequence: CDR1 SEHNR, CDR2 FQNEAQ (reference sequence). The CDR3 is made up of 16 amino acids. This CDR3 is CASSLGATGTHYGYTF. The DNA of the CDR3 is TGTGCCAGCAGCTTAGGGGCCACAGGGACCCACTATGGCTACACCTTC. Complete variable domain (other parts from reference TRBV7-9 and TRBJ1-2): DTGVSQNPRHKITKRGQNVTFRCDPISEHNRLYWYRQTLGQGPEFLTYFQNEAQLEKSRLLSDRFSAERPKGSFSTLEIQRTEQGDSAMYLCASSLGATGTHYGYTFGSGTRLTVV.

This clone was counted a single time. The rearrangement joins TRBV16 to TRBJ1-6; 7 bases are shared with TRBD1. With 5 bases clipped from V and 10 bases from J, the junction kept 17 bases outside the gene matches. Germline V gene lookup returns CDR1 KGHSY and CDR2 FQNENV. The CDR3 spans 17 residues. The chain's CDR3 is CASSFSRGGLSGSPLHF. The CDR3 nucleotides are TGTGCCAGCAGCTTCTCGAGAGGGGGCCTTTCTGGCTCACCCCTCCACTTT.

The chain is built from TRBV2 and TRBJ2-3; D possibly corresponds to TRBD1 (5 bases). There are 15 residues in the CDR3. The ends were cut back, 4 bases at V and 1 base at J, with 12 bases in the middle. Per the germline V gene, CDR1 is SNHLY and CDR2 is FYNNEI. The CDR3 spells CASSGEGVRTDTQYF. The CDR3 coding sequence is TGTGCCAGCAGTGGTGAAGGGGTCCGCACAGATACGCAGTATTTT. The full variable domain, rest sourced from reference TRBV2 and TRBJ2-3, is EPEVTQTPSHQVTQMGQEVILRCVPISNHLYFYWYRQILGQKVEFLVSFYNNEISEKSEIFDDQFSVERPDGSNFTLKIRSTKLEDSAMYFCASSGEGVRTDTQYFGPGTRLTVL.

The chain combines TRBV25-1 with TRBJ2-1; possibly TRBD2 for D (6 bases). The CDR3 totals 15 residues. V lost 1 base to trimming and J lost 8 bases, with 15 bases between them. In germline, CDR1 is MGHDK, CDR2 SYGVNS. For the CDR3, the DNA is TGTGCCAGCAGTGAATTCCGGGGGACTGGCGATGAGCAGTTCTTC. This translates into CASSEFRGTGDEQFF.

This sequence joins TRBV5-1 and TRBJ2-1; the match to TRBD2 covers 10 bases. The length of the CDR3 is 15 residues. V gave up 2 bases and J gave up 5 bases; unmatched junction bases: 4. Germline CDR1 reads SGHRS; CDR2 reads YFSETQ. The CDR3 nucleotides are TGCGCCAGCAGCTTACTAGCGGGGTTAGACAATGAGCAGTTCTTC. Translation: CASSLLAGLDNEQFF.

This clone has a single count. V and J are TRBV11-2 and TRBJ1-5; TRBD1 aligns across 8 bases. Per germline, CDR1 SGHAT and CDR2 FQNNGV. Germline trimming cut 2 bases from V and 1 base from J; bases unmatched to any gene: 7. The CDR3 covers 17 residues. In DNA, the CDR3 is TGTGCCAGCAGCTTATCCCCGACAGGGGTAAGCAATCAGCCCCAGCATTTT. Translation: CASSLSPTGVSNQPQHF.

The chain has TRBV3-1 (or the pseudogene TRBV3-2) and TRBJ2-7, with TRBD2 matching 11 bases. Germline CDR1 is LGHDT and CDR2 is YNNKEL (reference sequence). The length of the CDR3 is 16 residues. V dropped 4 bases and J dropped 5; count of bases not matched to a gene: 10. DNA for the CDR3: TGTGCCAGCAGCCCCACCCGTGATAGCGGGAGGGACGAGCAGTACTTC. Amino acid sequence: CASSPTRDSGRDEQYF.

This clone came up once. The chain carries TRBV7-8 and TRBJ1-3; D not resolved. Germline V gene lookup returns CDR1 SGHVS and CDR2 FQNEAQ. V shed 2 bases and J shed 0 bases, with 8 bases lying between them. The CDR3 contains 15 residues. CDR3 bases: TGTGCCAGCAGCTTAACAGTATCCTCTGGAAACACCATATATTTT. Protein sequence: CASSLTVSSGNTIYF.

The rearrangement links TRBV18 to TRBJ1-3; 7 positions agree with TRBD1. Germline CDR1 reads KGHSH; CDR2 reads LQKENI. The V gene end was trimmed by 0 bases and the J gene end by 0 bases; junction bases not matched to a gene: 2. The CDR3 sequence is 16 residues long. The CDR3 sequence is CASSPPGTVSGNTIYF. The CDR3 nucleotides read TGTGCCAGCTCACCACCCGGGACAGTCTCTGGAAACACCATATATTTT.

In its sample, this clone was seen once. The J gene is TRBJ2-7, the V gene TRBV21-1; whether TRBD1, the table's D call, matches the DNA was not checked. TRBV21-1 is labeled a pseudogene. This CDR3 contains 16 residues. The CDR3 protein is CASTSSGTRETYEQYF. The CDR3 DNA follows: TGTGCCAGCACTTCCTCCGGGACAAGGGAAACCTACGAGCAGTACTTC.

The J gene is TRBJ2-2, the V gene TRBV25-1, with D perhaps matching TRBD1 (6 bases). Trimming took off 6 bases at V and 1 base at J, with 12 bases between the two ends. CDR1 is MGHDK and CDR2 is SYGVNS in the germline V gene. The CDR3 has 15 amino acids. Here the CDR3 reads CASRTRGGNTGELFF. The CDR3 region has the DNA TGTGCCAGCAGGACCCGAGGGGGGAACACCGGGGAGCTGTTTTTT.

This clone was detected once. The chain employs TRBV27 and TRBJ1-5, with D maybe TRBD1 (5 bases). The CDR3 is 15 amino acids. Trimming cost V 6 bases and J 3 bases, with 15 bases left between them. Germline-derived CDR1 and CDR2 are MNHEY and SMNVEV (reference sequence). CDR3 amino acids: CASSPVRGYNQPQHF. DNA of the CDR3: TGTGCCAGCAGCCCGGTGCGGGGCTACAATCAGCCCCAGCATTTT.

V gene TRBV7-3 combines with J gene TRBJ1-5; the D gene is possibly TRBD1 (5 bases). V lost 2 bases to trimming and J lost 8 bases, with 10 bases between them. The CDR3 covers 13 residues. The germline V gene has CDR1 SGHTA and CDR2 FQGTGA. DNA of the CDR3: TGTGCCAGCAGCTTATATAGGGGAAAGCCCCAGCATTTT. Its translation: CASSLYRGKPQHF.

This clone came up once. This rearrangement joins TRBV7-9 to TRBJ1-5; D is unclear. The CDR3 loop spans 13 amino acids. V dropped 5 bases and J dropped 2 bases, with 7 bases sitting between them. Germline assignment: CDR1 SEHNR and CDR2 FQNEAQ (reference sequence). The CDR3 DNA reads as TGTGCCAGCAGCCCCGAGGGCAATCAGCCCCAGCATTTT. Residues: CASSPEGNQPQHF.

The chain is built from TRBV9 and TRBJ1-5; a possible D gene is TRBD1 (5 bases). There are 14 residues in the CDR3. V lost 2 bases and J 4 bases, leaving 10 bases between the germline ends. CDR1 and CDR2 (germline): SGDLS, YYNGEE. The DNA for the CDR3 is TGTGCCAGCAGCGTGGGGCAGCCAAATCAGCCCCAGCATTTT. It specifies CASSVGQPNQPQHF.

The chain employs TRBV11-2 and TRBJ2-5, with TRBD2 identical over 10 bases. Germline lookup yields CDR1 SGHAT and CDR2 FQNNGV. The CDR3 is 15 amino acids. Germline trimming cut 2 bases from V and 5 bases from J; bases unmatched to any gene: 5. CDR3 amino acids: CASSLQAGGGETQYF. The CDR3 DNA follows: TGTGCCAGCAGCTTACAAGCGGGAGGGGGGGAGACCCAGTACTTC. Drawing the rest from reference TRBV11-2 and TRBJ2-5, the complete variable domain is EAGVAQSPRYKIIEKRQSVAFWCNPISGHATLYWYQQILGQGPKLLIQFQNNGVVDDSQLPKDRFSAERLKGVDSTLKIQPAKLEDSAVYLCASSLQAGGGETQYFGPGTRLLVL.

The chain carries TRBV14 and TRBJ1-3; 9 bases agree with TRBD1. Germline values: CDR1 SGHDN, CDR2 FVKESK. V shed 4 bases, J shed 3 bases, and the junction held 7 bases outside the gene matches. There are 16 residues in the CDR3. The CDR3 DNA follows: TGTGCCAGCAGCCGGGACCGGGACAGGGTTGGAAACACCATATATTTT. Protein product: CASSRDRDRVGNTIYF.

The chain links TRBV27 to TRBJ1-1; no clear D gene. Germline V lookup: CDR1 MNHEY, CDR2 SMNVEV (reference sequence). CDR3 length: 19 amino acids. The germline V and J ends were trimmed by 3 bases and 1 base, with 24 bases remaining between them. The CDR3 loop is CASSFSLSSGGPKNTEAFF. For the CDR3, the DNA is TGTGCCAGCAGTTTTAGTCTAAGCAGCGGTGGACCGAAGAACACTGAAGCTTTCTTT.

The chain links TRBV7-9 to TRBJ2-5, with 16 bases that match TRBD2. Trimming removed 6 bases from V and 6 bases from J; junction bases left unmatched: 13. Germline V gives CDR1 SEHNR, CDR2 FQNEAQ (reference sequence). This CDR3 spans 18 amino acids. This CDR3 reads CASSIGTSGRAGMKTQYF. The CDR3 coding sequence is TGTGCCAGCAGTATTGGGACTAGCGGGAGGGCCGGGATGAAGACCCAGTACTTC.

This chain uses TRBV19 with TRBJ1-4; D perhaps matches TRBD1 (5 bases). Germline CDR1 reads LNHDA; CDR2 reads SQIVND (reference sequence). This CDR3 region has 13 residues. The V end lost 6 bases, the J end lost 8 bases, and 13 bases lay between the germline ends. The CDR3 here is CASSGTLGEKLFF. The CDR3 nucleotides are TGTGCCAGTAGCGGGACTTTAGGGGAAAAACTGTTTTTT.

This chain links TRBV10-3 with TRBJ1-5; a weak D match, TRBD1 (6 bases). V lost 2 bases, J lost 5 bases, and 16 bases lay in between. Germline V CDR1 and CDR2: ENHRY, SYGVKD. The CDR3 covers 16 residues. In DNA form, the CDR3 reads TGTGCCATCAGTGAGAGGTCGGGGGGCCGCGATCAGCCCCAGCATTTT. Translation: CAISERSGGRDQPQHF.

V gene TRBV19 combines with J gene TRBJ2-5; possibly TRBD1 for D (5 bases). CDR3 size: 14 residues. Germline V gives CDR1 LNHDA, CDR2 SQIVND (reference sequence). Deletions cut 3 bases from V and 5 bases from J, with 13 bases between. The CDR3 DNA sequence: TGTGCCAGTAGTATTCGGCAGGGTACGGAGACCCAGTACTTC. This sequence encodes CASSIRQGTETQYF.

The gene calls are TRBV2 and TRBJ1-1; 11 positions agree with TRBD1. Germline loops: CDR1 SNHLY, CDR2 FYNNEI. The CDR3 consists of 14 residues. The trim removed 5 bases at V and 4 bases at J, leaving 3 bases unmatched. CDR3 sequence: CASSKGQGGTEAFF. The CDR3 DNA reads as TGTGCCAGCAGTAAGGGACAGGGGGGCACTGAAGCTTTCTTT.